This T cell receptor (beta chain) was observed in a study of T cell repertoires in cytomegalovirus infection. TCRdb reprocessed the reads with MiXCR, giving one entry per CDR3 protein. The sample lists 490,000 or so distinct CDR3 sequences, roughly 12% occurring once. CDR1 MGHDK and CDR2 SYGVNS come from the germline V gene. The CDR3 is 16 residues long. Trimming left V 2 bases short and J 2 bases short, with 13 bases between. This clonotype has a count of ten or more. What was sequenced was PBMCs. The genes are TRBV25-1 and TRBJ2-1, with D possibly being TRBD2 (6 bases). This clonotype originated in a human donor in good health (CMV status not recorded). Some clones in this sample may be carry-over from other donors' samples. The CDR3 DNA is TGTGCCAGCAGTGAAAGAGGAGCGGGTCCCTACAATGAGCAGTTCTTC. It is translated as CASSERGAGPYNEQFF.